The clone carrying this T cell receptor beta chain was found once. Its antigen is as yet unknown. Method: immunoSEQ multiplex PCR; TCRdb's copy keeps in-frame clones and lacks some. The table records roughly 86,000 clones, over 80% of them present only once. Sampling of blood occurred at baseline, cycle 4 day 1, and cycle 7 day 1. Germline CDR1 reads SGHTA; CDR2 reads FQGNSA. V was pared by 2 bases and J by 5 bases, with 9 bases between. The CDR3 is 13 residues long. The entry originates in a study of OX40 agonist ivuxolimab in advanced cancers. Study summary: Intravenous ivuxolimab was administered to patients every 2 weeks at 0.01 to 10 mg/kg. Partial responses were observed in three patients, of whom one had hepatocellular carcinoma and two had cutaneous melanoma. Notes on the study in general: Low normalized T-cell clonal expansion was additionally recorded for some nonresponders.

The rearrangement links TRBV7-2 to TRBJ1-1; D unresolved. The TCR originated in an adult with an advanced solid tumor such as melanoma, head and neck, liver or kidney cancer. Here the sequenced sample was CD4+ or CD8+ T cells sorted from blood, taken in a trial of the OX40 agonist ivuxolimab. CDR3 region: CASSLIEGTEAFF. DNA of the CDR3: TGTGCCAGCAGCTTAATAGAAGGAACTGAAGCTTTCTTT.